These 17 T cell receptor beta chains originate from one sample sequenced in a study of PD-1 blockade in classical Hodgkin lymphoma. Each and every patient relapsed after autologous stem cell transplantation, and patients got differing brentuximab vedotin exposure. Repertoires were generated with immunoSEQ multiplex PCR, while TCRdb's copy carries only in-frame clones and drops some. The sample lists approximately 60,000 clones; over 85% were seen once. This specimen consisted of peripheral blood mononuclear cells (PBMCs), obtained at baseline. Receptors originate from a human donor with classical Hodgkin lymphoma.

CDR3 sequence (DNA): TGTGCCAGCAGCCAAGTTGGCATATACGAGCAGTACTTC. This gives the protein CASSQVGIYEQYF. The chain recombines TRBV14 with TRBJ2-7; D not certain. CDR1 and CDR2 from the germline V gene are SGHDN and FVKESK. The CDR3 extends over 13 amino acids. Trimming removed 1 base from V and 4 bases from J, with 8 bases in between.

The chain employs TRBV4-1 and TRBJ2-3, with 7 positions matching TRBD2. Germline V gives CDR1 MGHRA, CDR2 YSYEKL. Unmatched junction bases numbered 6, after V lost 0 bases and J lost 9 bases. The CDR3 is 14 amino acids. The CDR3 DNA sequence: TGCGCCAGCAGCCAAGATCCGGGGGAGGGGACGCAGTATTTT. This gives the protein CASSQDPGEGTQYF.

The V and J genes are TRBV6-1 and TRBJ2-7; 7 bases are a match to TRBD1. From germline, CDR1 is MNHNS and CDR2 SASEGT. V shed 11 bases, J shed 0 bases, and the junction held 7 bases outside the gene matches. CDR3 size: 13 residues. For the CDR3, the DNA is TGTGCCCATGGGGGACAGCGCTCCTACGAGCAGTACTTC. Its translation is CAHGGQRSYEQYF.

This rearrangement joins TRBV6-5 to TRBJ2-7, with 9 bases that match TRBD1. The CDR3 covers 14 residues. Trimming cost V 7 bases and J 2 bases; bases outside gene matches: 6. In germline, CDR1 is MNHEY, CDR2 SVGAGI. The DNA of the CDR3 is TGTGCCAGCACCAGGGACAGGGCCCCCTACGAGCAGTACTTC. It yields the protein CASTRDRAPYEQYF.

The CDR3 coding sequence is TGTGCCAGCTCACCACGGAAGGGGAACACTGAAGCTTTCTTT. This sequence encodes CASSPRKGNTEAFF. The chain combines TRBV18 with TRBJ1-1; D gene unclear. In germline, CDR1 is KGHSH, CDR2 LQKENI. The length of the CDR3 is 14 residues. Trimming shortened V by 1 base and J by 1 base, and 7 bases separated the two germline ends.

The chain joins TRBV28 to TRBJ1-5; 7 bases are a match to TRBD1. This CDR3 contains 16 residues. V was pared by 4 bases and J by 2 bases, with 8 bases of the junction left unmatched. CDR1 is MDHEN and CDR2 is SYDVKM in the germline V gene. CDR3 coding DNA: TGTGCCAGCAGTTCAAGACAGGGTTGGGGCAATCAGCCCCAGCATTTT. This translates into CASSSRQGWGNQPQHF.

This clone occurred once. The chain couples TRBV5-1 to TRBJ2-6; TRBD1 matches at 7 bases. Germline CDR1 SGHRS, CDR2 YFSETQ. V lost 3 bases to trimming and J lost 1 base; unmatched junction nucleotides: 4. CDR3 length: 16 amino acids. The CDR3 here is CASSWETGSGANVLTF. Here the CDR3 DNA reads TGCGCCAGCAGCTGGGAGACAGGGTCTGGGGCCAACGTCCTGACTTTC.

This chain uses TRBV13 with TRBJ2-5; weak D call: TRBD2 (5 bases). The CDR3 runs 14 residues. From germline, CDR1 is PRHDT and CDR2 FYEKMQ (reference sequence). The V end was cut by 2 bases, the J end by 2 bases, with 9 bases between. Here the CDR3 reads CASSLFSEQETQYF. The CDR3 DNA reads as TGTGCCAGCAGCTTATTTAGCGAACAAGAGACCCAGTACTTC.

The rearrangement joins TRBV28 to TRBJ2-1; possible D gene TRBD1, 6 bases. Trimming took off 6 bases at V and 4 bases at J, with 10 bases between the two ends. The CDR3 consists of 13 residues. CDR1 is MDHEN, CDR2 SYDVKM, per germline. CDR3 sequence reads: CASSWDKYNEQFF. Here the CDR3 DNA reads TGTGCCAGCAGCTGGGACAAGTACAATGAGCAGTTCTTC.

CDR3 DNA sequence: TGTGCCAGCAGTTTATTGGGAAGAGCACCCCTCCACTTT. This sequence encodes CASSLLGRAPLHF. V and J are TRBV27 and TRBJ1-6, with D unresolved. Germline values: CDR1 MNHEY, CDR2 SMNVEV (reference sequence). CDR3 length: 13 amino acids. Trimming cost V 1 base and J 11 bases, with 9 bases left between them.

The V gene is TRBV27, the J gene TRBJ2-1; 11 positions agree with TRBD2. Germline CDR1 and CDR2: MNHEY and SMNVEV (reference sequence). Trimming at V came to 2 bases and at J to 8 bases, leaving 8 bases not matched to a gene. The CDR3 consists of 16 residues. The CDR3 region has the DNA TGTGCCAGCAGTTTAGCCGGACTAGCGGGTTTCTATGAGCAGTTCTTC. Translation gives CASSLAGLAGFYEQFF.

CDR3 sequence: CASSAGTGGHEQYF. The CDR3 nucleotides read TGTGCCAGCAGCGCCGGGACAGGGGGCCACGAGCAGTACTTC. J is TRBJ2-7 and V is TRBV9, with 12 bases that match TRBD1. The CDR3 sequence is 14 residues long. Germline assignment: CDR1 SGDLS and CDR2 YYNGEE. The V segment lost 3 bases and the J segment 5 bases; nucleotides outside the gene matches: 3.

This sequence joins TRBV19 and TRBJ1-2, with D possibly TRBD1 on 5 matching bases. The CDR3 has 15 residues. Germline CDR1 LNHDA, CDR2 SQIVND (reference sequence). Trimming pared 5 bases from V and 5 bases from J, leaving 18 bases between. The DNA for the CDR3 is TGTGCCAGTAGTTATACAATTCAGGGACGTTATGGCTACACCTTC. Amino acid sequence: CASSYTIQGRYGYTF.

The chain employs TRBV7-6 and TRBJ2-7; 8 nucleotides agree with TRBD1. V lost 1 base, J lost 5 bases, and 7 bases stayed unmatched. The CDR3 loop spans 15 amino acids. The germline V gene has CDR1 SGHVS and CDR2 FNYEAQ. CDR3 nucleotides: TGTGCCAGCAGCTTAGTAGCAGGGGGCTTCAACGAGCAGTACTTC. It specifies CASSLVAGGFNEQYF.

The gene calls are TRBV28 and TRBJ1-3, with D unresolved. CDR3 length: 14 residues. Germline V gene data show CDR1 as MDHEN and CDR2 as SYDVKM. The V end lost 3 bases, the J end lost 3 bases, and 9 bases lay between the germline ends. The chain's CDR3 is CASSLTLVGNTIYF. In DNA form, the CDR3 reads TGTGCCAGCAGTTTGACCCTGGTTGGAAACACCATATATTTT.

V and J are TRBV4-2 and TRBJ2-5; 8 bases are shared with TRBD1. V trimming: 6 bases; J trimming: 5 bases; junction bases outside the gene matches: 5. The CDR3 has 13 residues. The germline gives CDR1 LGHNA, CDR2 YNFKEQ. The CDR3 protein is CASSRDRGETQYF. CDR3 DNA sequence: TGTGCCAGCAGTCGCGACAGGGGTGAGACCCAGTACTTC.

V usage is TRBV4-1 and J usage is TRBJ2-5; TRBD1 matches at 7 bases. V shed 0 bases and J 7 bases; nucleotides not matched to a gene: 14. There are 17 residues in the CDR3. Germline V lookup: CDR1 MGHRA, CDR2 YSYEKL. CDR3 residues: CASSQDRTRQGLGTQYF. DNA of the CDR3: TGCGCCAGCAGCCAAGACCGCACTAGACAGGGCCTTGGGACCCAGTACTTC.